This T cell receptor (beta chain) was retrieved from a study of cytomegalovirus exposure and HLA in healthy donors. The study, taken as a whole, reports: A later analysis found TCR association rates differed by HLA locus, highest for DRB1 and lowest for HLA-C. In a later analysis, at a false discovery rate of 0.05, approximately 15,000 TCR beta sequences matched HLA alleles. The authors enumerated 150 to 200 TCR beta chains as linked to cytomegalovirus.

PCR involved 60 Vbeta and 13 Jbeta primers. Some clones are missing from TCRdb's copy, which holds only in-frame ones; the method was immunoSEQ multiplex PCR. This repertoire shows about 89,000 clones, 65% to 80% found once; its top ten account for under 3%. Comment on this clone: What it binds is unknown.

V was cut by 1 base and J by 1 base, with 7 bases left in between. Germline V CDR1 and CDR2: WNHNN, SYGVQD (reference sequence). CDR3 length: 14 residues. The chain carries TRBV10-1 and TRBJ1-1; D gene ambiguous. This receptor was obtained from a man aged 25 to 45 in good health and CMV-seronegative. Source material: PBMCs. The CDR3 is CASSEYRRNTEAFF. DNA of the CDR3: TGCGCCAGCAGTGAGTACAGAAGGAACACTGAAGCTTTCTTT.